The source of this T cell receptor beta chain is a study of T cell clonality in common variable immunodeficiency. Only a few counts were recorded for this clone. Its antigen is unidentified. The read falls 3 residues short of the CDR3 end, and the missing part is taken from the germline J gene. General observations from the study: Authors noted CVID clonality's cause needs subpopulation repertoire sequencing. Fewer deletions and N-nucleotide insertions were reportedly seen in common variable immunodeficiency TCR beta sequences.

Assay used: immunoSEQ multiplex PCR; TCRdb lists only in-frame clones, some missing. The table lists roughly 32,000 clones, with no singletons. This CDR3 spans 15 amino acids. From germline, CDR1 is SEHNR and CDR2 FQNEAQ (reference sequence). V shed 4 bases, J shed 4 bases, and the junction held 6 bases outside the gene matches. The CVID group had 15 females and fewer than 35 males, mean age about 36. No CVID subject was ill or on immunomodulatory drugs when sampled. V and J are TRBV7-9 and TRBJ2-1, with 8 bases matching TRBD1. The sample was peripheral blood mononuclear cells. The origin of this receptor is a human donor with common variable immunodeficiency. The CDR3 bases that were read are TGTGCCAGCAGCTCTCCCAGGGGGCTATACAATGAG. This translates into CASSSPRGLYNE. The entire CDR3 reads CASSSPRGLYNEQFF. Using reference TRBV7-9 and TRBJ2-1 for the parts outside the CDR3, the full variable domain is DTGVSQNPRHKITKRGQNVTFRCDPISEHNRLYWYRQTLGQGPEFLTYFQNEAQLEKSRLLSDRFSAERPKGSFSTLEIQRTEQGDSAMYLCASSSPRGLYNEQFFGPGTRLTVL.